This T cell receptor beta chain was recovered during a study of blood T cell repertoires in COVID-19. Background on the study: The analysed material was cDNA or gDNA that came from T cells, B-cell-depleted T cells, or PBMCs.

The table came from immunoSEQ multiplex PCR; TCRdb's copy has only in-frame clones and leaves some out. The sample holds 310,000 or so clones, more than 75% seen once. Germline CDR1 is SNHLY and CDR2 is FYNNEI. The V gene lost 6 bases and the J gene lost 4 bases, with 19 bases spanning the gap. The CDR3 loop spans 17 amino acids. The sequenced material came from peripheral blood. This chain joins TRBV2 and TRBJ2-6; TRBD1 might be the D (6 bases). This clonotype was sampled from a man between 70 and 80 years old with acute or convalescent COVID-19. CDR3 coding DNA: TGTGCCAGCAGGCGCAGGACAGCTTCTGACGGGGCCAACGTCCTGACTTTC. It specifies CASRRRTASDGANVLTF.